The 11 T cell receptor beta chains in this list originate from one sample, sequenced in a study of blood T cells in healthy people across ages. A second PCR of about 6 to 12 cycles used a sample-barcoded 5' primer and a J-beta primer mix. TCRdb re-called the 5' RACE reads with MiXCR, one entry per CDR3 protein. This sample yields about 1.4 million distinct CDR3 sequences, of which approximately 59% are seen a single time; about 6.3% belongs to the top ten. What was sequenced was blood. These receptor sequences come from a man between 18 and 35 years old in good health.

The chain joins TRBV10-3 to TRBJ2-4; D unresolved. The end of the DNA fits TRBJ2-7 better, so the J call may be wrong. Per germline, CDR1 ENHRY and CDR2 SYGVKD. This CDR3 spans 14 amino acids. CDR3 coding DNA: TGTGCCATCAGCCCCCTGACTTATGCAGACGAGCAGTACTTC. Its translation is CAISPLTYADEQYF.

The CDR3 sequence is CASSLVTSYQFF. The CDR3 DNA reads TGTGCCAGCAGCTTGGTAACTAGTTACCAGTTCTTC. The chain is built from TRBV5-4 and TRBJ2-1; the D gene is possibly TRBD2 (5 bases). Trimming stripped 0 bases from V and 13 bases from J, with 11 bases between. Germline-derived CDR1 and CDR2 are SGHNT and YYREEE (reference sequence). CDR3 size: 12 residues.

The chain employs TRBV2 and TRBJ2-7, with no clear D. V lost 6 bases and J lost 4, with 19 bases in between. The CDR3 sequence is 15 residues long. Germline assignment: CDR1 SNHLY and CDR2 FYNNEI. As DNA, the CDR3 is TGTGCCAGCAGAATTACCCGGGCCGAGAATTACGAGCAGTACTTC. This translates into CASRITRAENYEQYF.

The chain is built from TRBV6-1 and TRBJ2-7; 8 positions agree with TRBD1. The CDR3 length is 18 residues. Germline assignment: CDR1 MNHNS and CDR2 SASEGT. V lost 1 base and J lost 1; bases outside the gene matches: 12. As DNA, the CDR3 is TGTGCCAGCAGTGAAGACCCCAGGGGGCGGTTTGGGTCCTACGAGCAGTACTTC. As protein: CASSEDPRGRFGSYEQYF.

The sample holds a few counts of this clonotype. The chain combines TRBV27 with TRBJ2-7, with 8 nucleotides matching TRBD1. The CDR3 contains 14 residues. Losses at the gene ends were 6 bases for V and 2 bases for J; bases not matched to a gene: 6. Looked up from germline, CDR1 is MNHEY and CDR2 is SMNVEV (reference sequence). CDR3 sequence reads: CASSSSDRAYEQYF. CDR3 coding DNA: TGTGCCAGCAGCTCCTCGGACAGGGCCTACGAGCAGTACTTC.

The chain employs TRBV25-1 and TRBJ1-6; TRBD1 agrees at 7 bases. Trimming at V came to 0 bases and at J to 8 bases, leaving 4 bases not matched to a gene. This CDR3 spans 15 amino acids. CDR1 and CDR2 (germline): MGHDK, SYGVNS. This chain's CDR3 is CASSEYGTADSPLHF. CDR3 coding DNA: TGTGCCAGCAGTGAATATGGGACAGCAGATTCACCCCTCCACTTT.

The gene calls are TRBV6-1 and TRBJ1-1; D is undetermined. The CDR3 is 14 amino acids. In germline, CDR1 is MNHNS, CDR2 SASEGT. Trimming took 1 base from V and 1 from J, leaving 7 bases between them. The CDR3 DNA sequence: TGTGCCAGCAGTGAAGAGAGGTGGAACACTGAAGCTTTCTTT. This sequence encodes CASSEERWNTEAFF.

V gene TRBV28 combines with J gene TRBJ2-3, with D hard to call. Germline-derived CDR1 and CDR2 are MDHEN and SYDVKM. V gave up 7 bases and J gave up 1 base, with 15 bases separating them. The CDR3 is 15 residues long. CDR3 region: CASTPAGEGTDTQYF. CDR3 coding DNA: TGTGCCAGCACCCCAGCAGGAGAAGGCACAGATACGCAGTATTTT.

J is TRBJ2-7 and V is TRBV20-1; tentative D call: TRBD1 (5 bases). V lost 1 base and J 2 bases, leaving 15 bases between the germline ends. Germline V gene sequence: CDR1 DFQATT, CDR2 SNEGSKA (reference sequence). The CDR3 covers 15 residues. This CDR3 is CSARVGQGATYEQYF. CDR3 nucleotides: TGCAGTGCTAGAGTGGGGCAGGGTGCGACCTACGAGCAGTACTTC.

This sequence joins TRBV20-1 and TRBJ1-1; no reliable D call. The V end was cut by 3 bases, the J end by 1 base, with 6 bases between. The CDR3 sequence is 12 residues long. Germline loops: CDR1 DFQATT, CDR2 SNEGSKA (reference sequence). CDR3 bases: TGCAGTGCTAGTTTGGGGAACACTGAAGCTTTCTTT. Amino acid sequence: CSASLGNTEAFF.

The chain combines TRBV29-1 with TRBJ2-1; possible D gene TRBD2, 7 bases. Trimming shortened V by 0 bases and J by 1 base, and 13 bases separated the two germline ends. Germline CDR1 SQVTM, CDR2 ANQGSEA. The CDR3 contains 16 residues. CDR3 bases: TGCAGCGTTGAAGAGACGGGGGGCTGGTCCTACAATGAGCAGTTCTTC. It yields the protein CSVEETGGWSYNEQFF.